Only a few counts were recorded for the clone carrying this TCR beta chain. This sample was taken from a study of TIL therapy for anti-PD-1-resistant metastatic lung cancer. The wider study: Most patients had lung adenocarcinoma; a handful of tumors were EGFR-mutant, two ALK-rearranged; half smoked currently or formerly. Tumors carried a median about 1.5 non-synonymous mutations per megabase.

The immunoSEQ assay was v3. Sequencing depth was some 2 million read pairs for survey level, about 5-6.5 million for deep. TCRdb's copy holds only in-frame clones and misses some; the assay was immunoSEQ multiplex PCR. The data show tens of thousands of clones, around 79% seen once. The time point: pre-treatment sample, taken before nivolumab and TIL therapy. Adults with stage 4 NSCLC were enrolled in a phase I trial. The CDR3 runs to 15 residues. V lost 2 bases and J 1 base, leaving 10 bases between the germline ends. Germline V gene sequence: CDR1 SGDLS, CDR2 YYNGEE. This clonotype was sampled from a man between 65 and 85 years old with non-small cell lung cancer. This chain joins TRBV9 and TRBJ2-1, with D possibly matching TRBD2 (5 bases). Sequences were derived from blood, sampled at baseline. The CDR3 loop is CASSVSGLSYNEQFF. The CDR3 DNA reads as TGTGCCAGCAGCGTCTCAGGACTGTCCTACAATGAGCAGTTCTTC.